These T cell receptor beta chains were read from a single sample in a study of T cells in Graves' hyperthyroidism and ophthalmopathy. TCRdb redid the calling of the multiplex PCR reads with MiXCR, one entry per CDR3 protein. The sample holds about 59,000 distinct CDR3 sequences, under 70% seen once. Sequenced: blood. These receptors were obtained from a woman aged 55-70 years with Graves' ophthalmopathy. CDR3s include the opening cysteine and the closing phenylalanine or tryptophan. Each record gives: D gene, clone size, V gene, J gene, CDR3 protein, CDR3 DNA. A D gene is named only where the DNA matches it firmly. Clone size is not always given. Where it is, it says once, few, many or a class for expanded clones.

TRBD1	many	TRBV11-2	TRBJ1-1	CASSLGQGGWNTEAFF	TGTGCCAGCAGCTTAGGGCAGGGGGGGTGGAACACTGAAGCTTTCTTT
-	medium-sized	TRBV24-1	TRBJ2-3	CATSDLQTDLSDTQYF	TGTGCCACCAGTGATTTGCAAACGGACCTGTCAGATACGCAGTATTTT
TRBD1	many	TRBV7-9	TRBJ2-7	CASSAMITPGQVYPYEQYF	TGTGCCAGCAGCGCCATGATTACTCCGGGACAGGTGTATCCCTACGAGCAGTACTTC
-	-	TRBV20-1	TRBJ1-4	CSAPEDGEKLFF	TGCAGTGCCCCGGAGGATGGTGAAAAACTGTTTTTT
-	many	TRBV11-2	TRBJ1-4	CASSLRGPPTNEKLFF	TGTGCCAGCAGCTTAAGGGGCCCCCCAACTAATGAAAAACTGTTTTTT
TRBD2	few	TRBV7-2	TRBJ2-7	CASSRVSGSYEQYF	TGTGCCAGCAGCCGGGTTAGCGGGAGCTACGAGCAGTACTTC
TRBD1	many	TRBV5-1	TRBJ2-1	CASSALTGENEQFF	TGCGCCAGCAGCGCCTTGACAGGGGAGAATGAGCAGTTCTTC
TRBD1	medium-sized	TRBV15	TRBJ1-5	CATSSPGQAPSQPQHF	TGTGCCACCAGCAGTCCGGGACAGGCGCCTAGTCAGCCCCAGCATTTT
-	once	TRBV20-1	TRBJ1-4	CSARGGLNEKLFF	TGCAGTGCTCGAGGGGGGCTTAATGAAAAACTGTTTTTT
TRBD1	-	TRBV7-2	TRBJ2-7	CASSLGQGKGEQYF	TGTGCCAGCAGCTTAGGACAGGGGAAGGGCGAGCAGTACTTC
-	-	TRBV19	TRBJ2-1	CATSVVLSYNEQFF	TGTGCCACTAGCGTTGTATTATCCTACAATGAGCAGTTCTTC
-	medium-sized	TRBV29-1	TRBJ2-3	CSTTNLTDTQYF	TGCAGCACCACGAACCTCACAGATACGCAGTATTTT
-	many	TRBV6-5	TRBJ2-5	CASSYGRVHETQYF	TGTGCCAGCAGTTACGGCAGGGTTCACGAGACCCAGTACTTC
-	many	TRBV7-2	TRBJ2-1	CASSLGTSTYNEQFF	TGTGCCAGCAGCTTAGGGACATCCACCTACAATGAGCAGTTCTTC
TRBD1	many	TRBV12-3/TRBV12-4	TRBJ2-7	CASSPGTGNDEQYF	TGTGCCAGCAGTCCCGGGACAGGGAATGACGAGCAGTACTTC
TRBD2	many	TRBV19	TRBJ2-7	CASSRGYAGDEQYF	TGTGCCAGTAGTAGAGGATACGCGGGAGACGAGCAGTACTTC
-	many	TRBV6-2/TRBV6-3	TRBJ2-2	CASSLLTGELFF	TGTGCCAGCAGCCTATTGACCGGGGAGCTGTTTTTT
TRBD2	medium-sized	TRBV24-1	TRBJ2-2	CATSDFGGVDEGELFF	TGTGCCACCAGTGATTTCGGGGGGGTGGACGAAGGGGAGCTGTTTTTT
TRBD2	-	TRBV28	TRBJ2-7	CASSILPSGSPYGQYF	TGTGCCAGCAGTATCCTCCCTAGCGGGAGTCCCTACGGGCAGTACTTC
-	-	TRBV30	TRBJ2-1	CAWSEDTGPSYNEQFF	TGTGCCTGGAGTGAAGACACAGGGCCCTCCTACAATGAGCAGTTCTTC
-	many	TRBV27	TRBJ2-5	CASSLYEGRETQYF	TGTGCCAGCAGTTTATACGAGGGGCGGGAGACCCAGTACTTC
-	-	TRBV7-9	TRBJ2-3	CASRSRDFTDTQYF	TGTGCCAGCAGGTCCCGGGACTTCACAGATACGCAGTATTTT
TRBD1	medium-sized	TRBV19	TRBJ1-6	CASSPDRDNSPLHF	TGTGCCAGTAGTCCTGACAGGGATAATTCACCCCTCCACTTT
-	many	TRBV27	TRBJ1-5	CASSKLGQPQHF	TGTGCCAGCAGTAAATTGGGTCAGCCCCAGCATTTT
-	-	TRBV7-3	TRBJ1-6	CASSVAPGAGVNSPLHF	TGTGCCAGCAGCGTCGCCCCGGGGGCAGGGGTCAATTCACCCCTCCACTTT
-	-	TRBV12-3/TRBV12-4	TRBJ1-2	CASSSTPTDGTYGYTF	TGTGCCAGCAGCTCTACCCCGACGGACGGCACCTATGGCTACACCTTT
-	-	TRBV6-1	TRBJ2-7	CASSEDRDYVQYF	TGTGCCAGCAGTGAAGACAGGGACTACGTGCAGTACTTC
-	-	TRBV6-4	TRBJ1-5	CASSDAGTESNQPQHF	TGTGCCAGCAGTGACGCCGGGACGGAGAGCAATCAGCCCCAGCATTTT
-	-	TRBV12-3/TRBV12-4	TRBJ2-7	CASSLHTGTDFYEQYF	TGTGCCAGCAGTTTGCACACCGGGACGGACTTTTACGAGCAGTACTTC
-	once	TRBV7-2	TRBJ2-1	CASSPDWGWYNEQFF	TGTGCCAGCAGCCCAGATTGGGGGTGGTATAATGAGCAGTTCTTC
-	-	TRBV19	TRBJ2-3	CPSQVSSGTDTQYF	TGTCCCAGCCAAGTGTCTAGTGGCACAGATACGCAGTATTTT
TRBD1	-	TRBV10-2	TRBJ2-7	CASRGGTGAGEQYF	TGCGCCAGCAGGGGGGGGACAGGGGCCGGCGAGCAGTACTTC
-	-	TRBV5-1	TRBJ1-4	CASSRGANEKLFF	TGCGCTAGCAGCCGGGGGGCGAATGAAAAACTGTTTTTT
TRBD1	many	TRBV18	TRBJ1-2	CASSATGGYGYTF	TGTGCCAGCTCAGCCACAGGGGGCTATGGCTACACCTTC
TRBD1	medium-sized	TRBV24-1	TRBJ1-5	CATSEGGGGQPQHF	TGTGCCACCAGTGAAGGAGGGGGCGGACAGCCCCAGCATTTT
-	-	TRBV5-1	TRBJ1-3	CTSSLDWGNTIHF	TGCACCAGCAGCTTGGACTGGGGAAACACCATACATTTT
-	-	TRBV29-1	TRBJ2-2	CSVETANTGELFF	TGCAGCGTTGAAACTGCGAACACCGGGGAGCTGTTTTTT
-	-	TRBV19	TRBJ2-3	CASSMTRDGDTQYF	TGTGCCAGTAGTATGACTAGAGACGGGGATACGCAGTATTTT
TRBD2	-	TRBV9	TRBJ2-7	CASSGDLAGAVYEQYF	TGTGCCAGCAGCGGGGATCTAGCGGGGGCTGTGTACGAGCAGTACTTC
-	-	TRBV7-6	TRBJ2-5	CASTRLGGVETQYF	TGTGCCAGCACCAGACTGGGGGGAGTGGAGACCCAGTACTTC
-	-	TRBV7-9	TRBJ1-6	CASSSWEDQAPLHF	TGTGCCAGCAGCTCGTGGGAGGATCAAGCACCCCTCCACTTT